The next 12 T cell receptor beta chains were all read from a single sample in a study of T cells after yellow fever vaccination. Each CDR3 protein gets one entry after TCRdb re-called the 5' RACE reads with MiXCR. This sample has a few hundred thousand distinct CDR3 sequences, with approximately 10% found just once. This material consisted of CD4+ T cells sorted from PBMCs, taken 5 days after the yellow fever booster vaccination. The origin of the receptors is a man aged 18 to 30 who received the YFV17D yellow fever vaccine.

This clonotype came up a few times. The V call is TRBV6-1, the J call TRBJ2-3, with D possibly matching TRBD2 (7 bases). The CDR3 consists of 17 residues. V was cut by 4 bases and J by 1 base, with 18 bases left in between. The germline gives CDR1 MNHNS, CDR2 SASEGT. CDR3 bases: TGTGCCAGCAGTGTAAGGGGAGGGGCAGGGGGCACAGATACGCAGTATTTT. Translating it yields CASSVRGGAGGTDTQYF.

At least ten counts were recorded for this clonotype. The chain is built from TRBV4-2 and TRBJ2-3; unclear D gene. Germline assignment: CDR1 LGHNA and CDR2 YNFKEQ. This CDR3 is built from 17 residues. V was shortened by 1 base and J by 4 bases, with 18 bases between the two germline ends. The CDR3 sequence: CASSQGVVSSGADTQYF. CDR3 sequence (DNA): TGTGCCAGCAGCCAAGGGGTCGTGAGTTCTGGGGCAGATACGCAGTATTTT.

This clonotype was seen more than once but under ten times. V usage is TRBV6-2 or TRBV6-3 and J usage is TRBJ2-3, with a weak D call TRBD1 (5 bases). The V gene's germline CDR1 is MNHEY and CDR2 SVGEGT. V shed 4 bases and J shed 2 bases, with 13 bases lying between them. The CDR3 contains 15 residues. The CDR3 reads CASSWAGLSTDTQYF. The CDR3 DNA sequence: TGTGCCAGCAGTTGGGCAGGGTTGTCCACAGATACGCAGTATTTT.

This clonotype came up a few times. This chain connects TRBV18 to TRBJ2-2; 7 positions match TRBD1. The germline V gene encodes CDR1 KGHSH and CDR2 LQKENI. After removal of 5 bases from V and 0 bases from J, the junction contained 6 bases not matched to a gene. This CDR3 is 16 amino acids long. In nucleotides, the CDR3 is TGTGCCAGCTCAGACGACAGGGCTACGAACACCGGGGAGCTGTTTTTT. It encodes CASSDDRATNTGELFF.

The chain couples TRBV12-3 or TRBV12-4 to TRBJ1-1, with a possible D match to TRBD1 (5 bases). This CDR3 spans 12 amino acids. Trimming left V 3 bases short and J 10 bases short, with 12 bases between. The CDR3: CASSFGQGRAFF. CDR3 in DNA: TGTGCCAGCAGTTTTGGTCAGGGTCGAGCTTTCTTT.

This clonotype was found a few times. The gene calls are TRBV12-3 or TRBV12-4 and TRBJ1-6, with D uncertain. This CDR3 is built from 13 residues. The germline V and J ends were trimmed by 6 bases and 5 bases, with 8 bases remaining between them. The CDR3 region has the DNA TGTGCCAGCAGCCGAGCAAATAATTCACCCCTCCACTTT. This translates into CASSRANNSPLHF.

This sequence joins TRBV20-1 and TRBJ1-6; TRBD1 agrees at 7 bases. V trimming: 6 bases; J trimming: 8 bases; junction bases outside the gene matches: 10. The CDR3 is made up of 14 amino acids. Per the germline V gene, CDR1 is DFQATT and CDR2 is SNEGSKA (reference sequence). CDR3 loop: CSAPSGTADSPLHF. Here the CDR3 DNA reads TGCAGTGCCCCATCCGGGACAGCTGATTCACCCCTCCACTTT.

The DNA for the CDR3 is TGTGCCAGCAGCCCATCGGTCGACTACAATGTGAAGTTCTTC. Protein: CASSPSVDYNVKFF. The rearrangement joins TRBV25-1 to TRBJ2-1; possibly TRBD2 for D (5 bases). V was cut by 6 bases and J by 14 bases, with 23 bases left in between. This CDR3 comprises 14 residues. Germline CDR1 and CDR2: MGHDK and SYGVNS. The full variable domain, its missing parts supplied by reference TRBV25-1 and TRBJ2-1, is EADIYQTPRYLVIGTGKKITLECSQTMGHDKMYWYQQDPGMELHLIHYSYGVNSTEKGDLSSESTVSRIRTEHFPLTLESARPSHTSQYLCASSPSVDYNVKFFGPGTRLTVL.

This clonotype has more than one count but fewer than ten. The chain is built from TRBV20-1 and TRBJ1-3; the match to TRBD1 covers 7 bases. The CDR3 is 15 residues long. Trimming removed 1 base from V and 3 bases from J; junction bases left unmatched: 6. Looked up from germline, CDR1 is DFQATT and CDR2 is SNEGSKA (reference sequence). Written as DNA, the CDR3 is TGCAGTGCTAGAGCTTCGGGACAGAGTGGAAACACCATATATTTT. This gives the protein CSARASGQSGNTIYF.

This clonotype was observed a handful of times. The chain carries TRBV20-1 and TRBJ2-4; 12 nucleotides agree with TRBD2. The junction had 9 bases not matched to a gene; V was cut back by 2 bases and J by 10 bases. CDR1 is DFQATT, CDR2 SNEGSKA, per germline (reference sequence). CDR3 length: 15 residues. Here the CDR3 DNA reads TGCAGTGCTAGACCCTACGGGACTAGCGGGCTGATTCAGTACTTC. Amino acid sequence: CSARPYGTSGLIQYF.

The DNA of the CDR3 is TGCGCCAGCAGAGTAAGAGCTAGCGGGCCAGATACGCAGTATTTT. This gives the protein CASRVRASGPDTQYF. The chain has TRBV5-1 and TRBJ2-3, with 8 bases fitting TRBD2. The germline V gene encodes CDR1 SGHRS and CDR2 YFSETQ. This CDR3 spans 15 amino acids. The V gene end was trimmed by 5 bases and the J gene end by 4 bases; junction bases not matched to a gene: 9.

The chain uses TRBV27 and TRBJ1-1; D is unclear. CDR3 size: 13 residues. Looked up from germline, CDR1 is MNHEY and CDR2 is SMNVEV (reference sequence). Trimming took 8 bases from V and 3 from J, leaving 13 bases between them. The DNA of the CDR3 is TGTGCCAGCGGAGTGTCGGAGGACACTGAAGCTTTCTTT. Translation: CASGVSEDTEAFF.